The entry below describes one TCR beta chain. These data are taken from a study of shared clonotypes between healthy human individuals. Study at large: CD8 memory received one plate per donor, CD8 naive two, CD4 memory three and CD4 naive three.

Positive CCR7 selection of CD45RO-negative cells yielded the naive CD8 cells, and terminally differentiated effector memory CD45RA+ cells were excluded. 200 ng DNA, about 30,000 T cell genomes, went into each sorted-subset replicate PCR. Profiled with immunoSEQ multiplex PCR; TCRdb holds only in-frame clones, not every one. The table shows hundreds of thousands of clones, with about 98% occurring only once. Sequencing was performed on naive CD8+ T cells sorted from blood. The clonotype was recovered from a man between 25 and 39 years old in good health.

The CDR3 protein is CASSPGQGLNFYGYTF. CDR3 bases: TGTGCCAGCTCACCCGGACAGGGTCTTAACTTCTATGGCTACACCTTC. This chain links TRBV18 with TRBJ1-2, with 8 bases fitting TRBD1. CDR1 and CDR2 from the germline V gene are KGHSH and LQKENI. After removal of 3 bases from V and 4 bases from J, the junction contained 10 bases not matched to a gene. This CDR3 contains 16 residues.